This is a list of T cell receptor beta chains from one sample in a study of control samples from healthy donors and cancer patients. Repertoires were generated with immunoSEQ multiplex PCR, while TCRdb's copy carries only in-frame clones and drops some. The sample has about 170,000 clones; around 94% are singletons. The sample was blood. The receptor set was obtained from a woman younger than 30 in good health. The CDR3 runs from the conserved cysteine through the conserved F or W. A D gene is named only where the DNA matches it firmly. Expanded clones get a size class; other rows say once, few or many, or leave the size out.

j_call | v_call | d_call | clone_size | cdr3_length | cdr3_nt | cdr3_aa
TRBJ1-1 | TRBV21-1 | NA | NA | 15 | TGTGCCAGCAGCCCGCCGGGAGAGATGAACACTGAAGCTTTCTTT | CASSPPGEMNTEAFF
TRBJ1-1 | TRBV5-1 | NA | NA | 15 | TGCGCCAGCAGCTTGGTGGCAGGGGCCAACACTGAAGCTTTCTTT | CASSLVAGANTEAFF
TRBJ1-2 | TRBV5-1 | NA | NA | 13 | TGCGCCAGCAGCTTGACTGTGGACTATGGCTACACCTTC | CASSLTVDYGYTF
TRBJ2-7 | TRBV6-6 | NA | NA | 13 | TGTGCCAGCAGCCGGGACTTCGGGTACGAGCAGTACTTC | CASSRDFGYEQYF
TRBJ2-7 | TRBV5-4 | NA | NA | 12 | TGTGCCAGCAGCTTGAGTGGCAACGAGCAGTACTTC | CASSLSGNEQYF
TRBJ1-2 | TRBV27 | TRBD1 | once | 15 | TGTGCCAGCAGTTCTTTGGACAGGGCTGACTATGGCTACACCTTC | CASSSLDRADYGYTF
TRBJ2-3 | TRBV5-6 | NA | NA | 14 | TGTGCCAGCAGCTTGGGGGATGGCACAGATACGCAGTATTTT | CASSLGDGTDTQYF
TRBJ2-7 | TRBV28 | NA | NA | 16 | TGTGCCAGCAGTTTAGCGGGGGCGGCAACACCCTACGAGCAGTACTTC | CASSLAGAATPYEQYF
TRBJ1-4 | TRBV11-2 | NA | NA | 12 | TGTGCCAGCAGCTCGGTACGGGGAAAACTGTTTTTT | CASSSVRGKLFF
TRBJ2-5 | TRBV29-1 | TRBD2 | NA | 18 | TGCAGCGTTGAAGGAGTCAGACTAGCGGGAGCCCTTAAAGAGACCCAGTACTTC | CSVEGVRLAGALKETQYF
TRBJ2-2 | TRBV5-1 | NA | NA | 15 | TGCGCCAGCAGCTTGGGGTGGGGGTCCACCGGGGAGCTGTTTTTT | CASSLGWGSTGELFF
TRBJ2-5 | TRBV28 | NA | NA | 15 | TGTGCCAGCAGGTTTGGGGGAGGGGGGCAAGAGACCCAGTACTTC | CASRFGGGGQETQYF
TRBJ1-5 | TRBV11-2 | NA | NA | 14 | TGTGCCAGCAGCGCCTTTACAGGGAGTCAGCCCCAGCATTTT | CASSAFTGSQPQHF
TRBJ1-4 | TRBV10-3 | TRBD1 | once | 15 | TGTGCCATCAGTACTCCGGGACAGGGGGATGAAAAACTGTTTTTT | CAISTPGQGDEKLFF